This T cell receptor (beta chain) was identified during a study of STAT5B mutations in CD4+ large granular lymphocyte leukemia. Produced via immunoSEQ multiplex PCR; TCRdb's table is partial and in-frame only. The table includes more than 30,000 clones, about 71% detected once. Buffy coats from healthy blood donors served as controls. Details on this clone: Its cognate antigen is unknown.

In germline, CDR1 is MNHEY, CDR2 SMNVEV (reference sequence). The CDR3 runs to 12 residues. V lost 3 bases and J lost 7, with 10 bases in between. Study-wide results and caveats: Without putative leukemic clones, patient CD4-sorted repertoires remained more clonal than healthy CD4+ repertoires.

This TCR came from a human donor in good health. Sequenced input: CD4+ T cells from blood buffy coats. The gene calls are TRBV27 and TRBJ2-7, with a possible D match to TRBD1 (6 bases). CDR3 DNA: TGTGCCAGCAGTTTCAGGGGCGCGGAGCAGTACTTC. This translates into CASSFRGAEQYF.